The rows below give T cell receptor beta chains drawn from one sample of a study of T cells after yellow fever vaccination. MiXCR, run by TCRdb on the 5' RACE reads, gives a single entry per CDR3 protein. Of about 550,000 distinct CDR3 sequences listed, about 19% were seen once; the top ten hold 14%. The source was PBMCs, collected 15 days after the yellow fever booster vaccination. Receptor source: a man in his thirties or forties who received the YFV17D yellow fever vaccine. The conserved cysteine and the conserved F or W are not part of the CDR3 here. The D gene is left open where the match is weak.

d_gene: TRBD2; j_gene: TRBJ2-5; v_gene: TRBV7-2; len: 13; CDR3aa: ASSVHRAGGETQY
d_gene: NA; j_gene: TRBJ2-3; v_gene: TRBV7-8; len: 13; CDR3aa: ASSSMAGLRNTQY
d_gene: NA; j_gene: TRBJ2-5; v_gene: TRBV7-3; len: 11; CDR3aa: ASSLMARETQY
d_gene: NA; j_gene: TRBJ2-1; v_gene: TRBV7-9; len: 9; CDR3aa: AEGTNNEQF
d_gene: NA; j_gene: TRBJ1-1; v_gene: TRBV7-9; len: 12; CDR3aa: ASSGRGRGTEAF
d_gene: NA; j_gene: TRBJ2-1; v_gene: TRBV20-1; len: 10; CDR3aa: SARVTLNEQF
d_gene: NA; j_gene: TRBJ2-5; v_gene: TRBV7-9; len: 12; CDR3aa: ASSKGRVQETQY
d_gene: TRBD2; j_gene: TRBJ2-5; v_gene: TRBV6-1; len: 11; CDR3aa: ASNKAGEETQY
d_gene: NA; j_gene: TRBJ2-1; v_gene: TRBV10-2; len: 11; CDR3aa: ASKQDSYNEQF
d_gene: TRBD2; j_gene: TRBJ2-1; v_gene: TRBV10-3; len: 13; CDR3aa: AISGLAGEDYEQF
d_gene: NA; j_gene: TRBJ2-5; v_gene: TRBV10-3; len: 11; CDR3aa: AISERQQETQY
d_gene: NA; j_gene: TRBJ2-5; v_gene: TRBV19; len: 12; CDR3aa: ASSIGTSGQTQY
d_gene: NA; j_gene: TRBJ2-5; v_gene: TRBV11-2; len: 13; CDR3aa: ASSSHTYPQETQY
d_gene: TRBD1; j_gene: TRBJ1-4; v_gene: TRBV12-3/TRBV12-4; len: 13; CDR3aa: ASSDNRGGNEKLF
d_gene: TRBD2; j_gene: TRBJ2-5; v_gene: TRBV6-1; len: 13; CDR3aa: ASRSGTSGFETQY
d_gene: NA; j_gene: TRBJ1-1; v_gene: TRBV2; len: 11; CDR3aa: ASTKEKSTEAF
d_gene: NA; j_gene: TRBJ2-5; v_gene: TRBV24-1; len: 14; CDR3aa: ATSDAPGGTKETQY
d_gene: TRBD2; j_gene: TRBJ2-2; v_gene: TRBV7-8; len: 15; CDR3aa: ASSFPRREGNTGELF
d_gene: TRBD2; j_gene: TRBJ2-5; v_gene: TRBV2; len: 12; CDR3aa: ASWIGLAEETQY
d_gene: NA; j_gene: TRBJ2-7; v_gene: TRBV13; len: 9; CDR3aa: ASSDGLTQY
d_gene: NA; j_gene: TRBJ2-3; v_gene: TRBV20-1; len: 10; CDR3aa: SARVPTDTQY
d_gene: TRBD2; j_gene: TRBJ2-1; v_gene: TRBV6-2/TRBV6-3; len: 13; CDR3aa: ASSYGGTSGREQF
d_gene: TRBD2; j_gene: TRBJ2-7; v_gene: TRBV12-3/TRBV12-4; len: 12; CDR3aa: ASSSSGGPYEQY
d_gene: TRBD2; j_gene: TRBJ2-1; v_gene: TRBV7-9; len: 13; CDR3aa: ASAPRTSEYNEQF
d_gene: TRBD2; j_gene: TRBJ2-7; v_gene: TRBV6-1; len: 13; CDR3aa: ASSKGLAAYYEQY
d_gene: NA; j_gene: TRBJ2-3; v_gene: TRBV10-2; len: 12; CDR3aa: ASREAGSTDTQY
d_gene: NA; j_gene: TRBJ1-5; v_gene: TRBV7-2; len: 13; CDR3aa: ASSFSSGVGQPQH
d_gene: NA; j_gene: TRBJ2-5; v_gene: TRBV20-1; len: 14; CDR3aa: SARDRKRSGQETQY
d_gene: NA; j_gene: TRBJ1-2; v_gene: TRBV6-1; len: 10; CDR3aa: ASSTQQVRYT
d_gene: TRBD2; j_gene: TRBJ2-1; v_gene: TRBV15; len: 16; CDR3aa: ATSRPLLRGVQDNEQF
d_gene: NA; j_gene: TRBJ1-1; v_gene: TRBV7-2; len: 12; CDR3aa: ASSLQGRGTEAF
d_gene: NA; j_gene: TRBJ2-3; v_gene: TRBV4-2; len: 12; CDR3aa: AMSTRLVGGTQY
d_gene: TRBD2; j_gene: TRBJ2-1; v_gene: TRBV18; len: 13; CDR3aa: ASSQSGRSYNEQF
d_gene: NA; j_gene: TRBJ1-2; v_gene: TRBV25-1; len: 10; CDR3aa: ASSEVLGGYT
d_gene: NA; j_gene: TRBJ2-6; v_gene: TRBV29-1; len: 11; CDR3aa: SVEVPGANVLT
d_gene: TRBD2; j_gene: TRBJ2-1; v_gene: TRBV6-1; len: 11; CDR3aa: ASSPGLFNEQF
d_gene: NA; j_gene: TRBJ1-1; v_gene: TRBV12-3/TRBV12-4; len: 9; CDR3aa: ASSIGTEAF
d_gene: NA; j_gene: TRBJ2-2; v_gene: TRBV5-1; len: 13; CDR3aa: ASSTRTMNTGELF
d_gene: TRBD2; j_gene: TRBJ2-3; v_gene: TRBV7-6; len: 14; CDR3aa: ASSLSPGLTAFGQY
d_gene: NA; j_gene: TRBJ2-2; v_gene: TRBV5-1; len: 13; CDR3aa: ASSPRLANTGELF
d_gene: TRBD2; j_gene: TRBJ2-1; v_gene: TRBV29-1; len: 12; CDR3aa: SVAGGRGHNEQF
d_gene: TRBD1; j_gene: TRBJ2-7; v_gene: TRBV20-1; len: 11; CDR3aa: SARPGQAYEQY
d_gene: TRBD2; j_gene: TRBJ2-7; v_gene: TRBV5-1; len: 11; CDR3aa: ASSSGLAHEQY
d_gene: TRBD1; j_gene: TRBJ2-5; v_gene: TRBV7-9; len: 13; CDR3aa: ASSLRQGRVETQY
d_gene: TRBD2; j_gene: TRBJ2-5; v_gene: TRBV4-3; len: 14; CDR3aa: ASSQGPTSGRETQY
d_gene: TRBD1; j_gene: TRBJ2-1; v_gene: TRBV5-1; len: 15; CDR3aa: ASSLWGPGQGNNEQF
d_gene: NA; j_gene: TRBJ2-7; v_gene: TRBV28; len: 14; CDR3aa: ASMVGLLGGSYEQY
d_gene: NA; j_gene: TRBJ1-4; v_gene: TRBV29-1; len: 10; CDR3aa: SGGQRNEKLF
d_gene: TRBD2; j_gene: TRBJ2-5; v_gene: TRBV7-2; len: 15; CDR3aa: ASSVGLAGVRGETQY
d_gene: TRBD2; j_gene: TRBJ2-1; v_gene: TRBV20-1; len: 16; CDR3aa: SASSGRDNFNPYNEQF
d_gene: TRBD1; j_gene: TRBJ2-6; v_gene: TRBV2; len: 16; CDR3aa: ASRAGTGGPTRANVLT
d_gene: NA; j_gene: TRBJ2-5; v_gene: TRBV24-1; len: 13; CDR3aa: ATSDLRPGVETQY
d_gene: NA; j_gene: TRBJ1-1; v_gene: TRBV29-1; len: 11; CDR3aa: SVEPDLNTEAF